These T cell receptor beta chains were read from a single sample in a study of vaccination and CD4 T cells after COVID-19. Antigens of these TCRs are unknown. TCRdb re-called the PCR reads through MiXCR, storing one row per CDR3 protein. This sample carries about 6,400 distinct CDR3 sequences, approximately 52% of them seen once, and the ten largest clones take 26%. The source material was CD4+ T cells from blood, cultured in vitro. All receptors come from a human donor in good health. CDR3s include the opening cysteine and the closing phenylalanine or tryptophan. D genes are given only for firm matches. Not all rows give a size; the values are once, few, many and, for expanded clones, a class.

d_call,clone_size,v_call,j_call,cdr3_nt,cdr3_aa
.,.,TRBV4-2,TRBJ2-5,TGTGCCAGCAGCCAAGACGAAGGGAGGGAGACCCAGTACTTC,CASSQDEGRETQYF
TRBD1,.,TRBV29-1,TRBJ2-3,TGCAGCGTTGAGGCAACGGGACAGTTCACAGATACGCAGTATTTT,CSVEATGQFTDTQYF
.,.,TRBV20-1,TRBJ2-7,TGCAGTGCTGTTGCGAACCTAGGGGGGAGCTCCTACGAGCAGTACTTC,CSAVANLGGSSYEQYF
.,once,TRBV30,TRBJ1-2,TGTGCCTGGAGACAGGGCTTACGCTACACCTTC,CAWRQGLRYTF
TRBD2,.,TRBV6-2/TRBV6-3,TRBJ2-4,TGTGCCAGCGTTTTAAGCGGGGGGCGGGGAAACATTCAGTACTTC,CASVLSGGRGNIQYF
TRBD1,.,TRBV5-4,TRBJ1-6,TGTGCCAGCAGCTGGGAAGGACAGGGGGCGGGTTCACCCCTCCACTTT,CASSWEGQGAGSPLHF
TRBD1,.,TRBV7-8,TRBJ2-5,TGTGCCAGCAGCCACGACTATTACCGGGACAGGGTGAAAGGAGAGACCCAGTACTTC,CASSHDYYRDRVKGETQYF
TRBD1,few,TRBV6-5,TRBJ2-3,TGTGCCAGCAGTTGGACAGGGGACAACACAGATACGCAGTATTTT,CASSWTGDNTDTQYF
.,once,TRBV6-5,TRBJ2-2,TGTGCCAGCAGTTACAGGGGGTCCGGGGAGCTGTTTTTT,CASSYRGSGELFF
.,.,TRBV6-5,TRBJ1-5,TGTGCCAGCAGTTACTCGAGTAGCGACAGGTCAAATCAGCCCCAGCATTTT,CASSYSSSDRSNQPQHF
.,.,TRBV6-2/TRBV6-3,TRBJ2-3,TGTGCCAGCAGTTACGTGGGCCAGCGAGCAGATACGCAGTATTTT,CASSYVGQRADTQYF
TRBD1,.,TRBV30,TRBJ2-7,TGTGCCTGGAGTGTGACAGGGCAGAAGTACGAGCAGTACTTC,CAWSVTGQKYEQYF
.,.,TRBV20-1,TRBJ1-2,TGCAGTGCTAAGGGCGCAGGTAGGGGATATGGCTACACCTTC,CSAKGAGRGYGYTF
.,.,TRBV7-2,TRBJ2-7,TGTGCCAGCAGCTTATCGAAAACATTGGGCCGCGTTATAACCTACGAGCAGTACTTC,CASSLSKTLGRVITYEQYF
.,.,TRBV20-1,TRBJ2-7,TGCAGTGCTAGAGATTTAACAGGGACAATTTACGAGCAGTACTTC,CSARDLTGTIYEQYF
.,.,TRBV11-2,TRBJ2-7,TGTGCCAGCAGCCCCGGGTTCGAGCAGTACTTC,CASSPGFEQYF
TRBD1,few,TRBV24-1,TRBJ1-5,TGTGCCACCAGTACCGGGACAGGGATCAATCAGCCCCAGCATTTT,CATSTGTGINQPQHF
.,once,TRBV6-4,TRBJ1-5,TGTGCCAGCAGTCAAGGTCCCGATCAGCCCCAGCATTTT,CASSQGPDQPQHF
TRBD1,.,TRBV6-1,TRBJ1-5,TGTGCCAGCAGTGGAACAGGGGGCCGTCAGCCCCAGCATTTT,CASSGTGGRQPQHF
.,.,TRBV6-2/TRBV6-3,TRBJ1-5,TGTGCCAGCAGCCAGTTTGTACAGCCCCAGCATTTT,CASSQFVQPQHF
.,.,TRBV6-1,TRBJ1-3,TGTGCCAGCAGTCTTGGAAACACCATATATTTT,CASSLGNTIYF
TRBD1,.,TRBV7-9,TRBJ1-2,TGTGCCAGCAGCTTAGACAGGGGGGATTACACCTTC,CASSLDRGDYTF
.,.,TRBV4-3,TRBJ1-1,TGCGCCAGCAGCCAAGAAGCCGGGATGTGGAACACTGAAGCTTTCTTT,CASSQEAGMWNTEAFF
.,few,TRBV27,TRBJ2-6,TGTGCCAGCAGTTTAGAGGGCTCTGGGGCCAACGTCCTGACTTTC,CASSLEGSGANVLTF
.,.,TRBV5-1,TRBJ1-5,TGCGCCAGCAGCTTGGAGGGGTTGAGCAATCAGCCCCAGCATTTT,CASSLEGLSNQPQHF
.,few,TRBV15,TRBJ1-2,TGTGCCACCAGCACTGACACATCCTATGGCTACACCTTC,CATSTDTSYGYTF
.,few,TRBV7-2,TRBJ1-1,TGTGCCAGCAGCTTACTCCCCCGGCAGCTCACTGAAGCTTTCTTT,CASSLLPRQLTEAFF
TRBD1,few,TRBV2,TRBJ1-1,TGTGCCAGCAGCTGGGACAGGGGGCTCAGCGCTGAAGCTTTCTTT,CASSWDRGLSAEAFF
.,.,TRBV19,TRBJ2-3,TGTGCCAGTAGGAGTATTCCAACTAGCACAGATACGCAGTATTTT,CASRSIPTSTDTQYF
.,.,TRBV25-1,TRBJ1-1,TGTGCCAGCAGCCGTAAGGGGAACACTGAAGCTTTCTTT,CASSRKGNTEAFF
.,.,TRBV7-8,TRBJ1-2,TGTGCCAGCAGTACCGGGTTAGATGGCTACACCTTC,CASSTGLDGYTF
.,.,TRBV5-8,TRBJ1-1,TGTGCCAGCAGCCAAGAAATCCAGACTGAAGCTTTCTTT,CASSQEIQTEAFF
TRBD1,few,TRBV6-1,TRBJ1-1,TGTGCCAGCAGTCACAGGGGTCTGGAGACTGAAGCTTTCTTT,CASSHRGLETEAFF
TRBD1,.,TRBV6-2/TRBV6-3,TRBJ1-2,TGTGCCAGCAGACCAGGGGGCCAGAGCTATGGCTACACCTTC,CASRPGGQSYGYTF
.,.,TRBV28,TRBJ2-7,TGTGCCAGCAGTTTGGCCGGTCCCAGAACCTACGAGCAGTACTTC,CASSLAGPRTYEQYF
.,.,TRBV10-2,TRBJ1-1,TGCGCCAGCAGTGAAAACCGAATGAACACTGAAGCTTTCTTT,CASSENRMNTEAFF
.,few,TRBV19,TRBJ1-2,TGTGCCAGTAGTTCCAGGACGGGCTATGGCTACACCTTC,CASSSRTGYGYTF
TRBD1,medium-sized,TRBV19,TRBJ2-5,TGTGCCAGTAGTACGGACAGGGGGCTCCAAGAGACCCAGTACTTC,CASSTDRGLQETQYF
.,few,TRBV6-5,TRBJ1-2,TGTGCCAGCAGTTACGCCTTAGGAGTCGGCTATGGCTACACCTTC,CASSYALGVGYGYTF
.,.,TRBV19,TRBJ1-2,TGTGCCAGTAGGAAACTTTGGACCGATGGCTACACCTTC,CASRKLWTDGYTF
.,.,TRBV20-1,TRBJ1-2,TGCAGTGCTAGCGAACGACAGTCTAACTATGGCTACACCTTC,CSASERQSNYGYTF
.,.,TRBV4-1,TRBJ1-1,TGCGCCAGCAGCCAAGTTACAATCACTCCCCCCGGTGAAGCTTTCTTT,CASSQVTITPPGEAFF
TRBD1,.,TRBV19,TRBJ2-6,TGTGCCAGTAGTATAGGGACAGGGGCTGGGGCCAACGTCCTGACTTTC,CASSIGTGAGANVLTF
.,few,TRBV10-3,TRBJ2-7,TGTGCCATCAGTGAGTCCGGCTTTCTCTCCTACGAGCAGTACTTC,CAISESGFLSYEQYF
TRBD1,once,TRBV5-1,TRBJ2-5,TGCGCCAGCAGCCCAGGGACAGGGGGCTACCAAGAGACCCAGTACTTC,CASSPGTGGYQETQYF
.,hyperexpanded,TRBV7-6,TRBJ1-3,TGTGCCAGCAGCTTAGAAGGAGGGTTGGTTGGAAACACCATATATTTT,CASSLEGGLVGNTIYF
.,few,TRBV20-1,TRBJ1-1,TGCAGTGCTAGGGGGACGAACACTGAAGCTTTCTTT,CSARGTNTEAFF